The clone carrying this T cell receptor (beta chain) has just a few counts. The data stem from a study of T-cell reconstitution after alpha-beta-depleted transplantation in children. V gave up 2 bases and J gave up 1 base, with 6 bases separating them. The CDR3 runs to 13 residues. Germline CDR1 reads LGHNA; CDR2 reads YSLEER. Construction of the TCRbeta library involved unique molecular identifiers. TCRdb reprocessed the PCR reads via MiXCR and lists one record per CDR3 protein. The sample carries around 490,000 distinct CDR3 sequences, about an eighth recorded once. This TCR came from a female patient between 2 and 15 years old who had a stem cell transplant for aplastic anemia, so the T cells may come from the graft donor. The chain has TRBV4-3 and TRBJ2-7; no definite D call. The sample was PBMCs, mostly from graft donor cells, taken 180 days after TCRalphabeta/CD19-depleted stem cell transplant. The CDR3 spells CASSQTRSYEQYF. The DNA of the CDR3 is TGCGCCAGCAGCCAAACCCGATCCTACGAGCAGTACTTC.